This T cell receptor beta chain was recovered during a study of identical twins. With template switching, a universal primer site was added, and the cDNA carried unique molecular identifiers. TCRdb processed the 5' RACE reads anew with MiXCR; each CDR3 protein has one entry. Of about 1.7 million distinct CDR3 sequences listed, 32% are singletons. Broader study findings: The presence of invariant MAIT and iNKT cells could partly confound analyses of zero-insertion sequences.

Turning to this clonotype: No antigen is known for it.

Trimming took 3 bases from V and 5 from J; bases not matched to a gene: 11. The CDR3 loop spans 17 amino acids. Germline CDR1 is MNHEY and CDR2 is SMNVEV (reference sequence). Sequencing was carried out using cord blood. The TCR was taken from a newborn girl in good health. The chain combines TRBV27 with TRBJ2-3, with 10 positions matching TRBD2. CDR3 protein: CASSFLSGRAVGDTQYF. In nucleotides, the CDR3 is TGTGCCAGCAGTTTCCTAAGCGGGAGGGCCGTCGGAGATACGCAGTATTTT.